The entry below describes one T cell receptor beta chain. Its antigen is undetermined. V was trimmed by 2 bases and J by 4 bases, leaving 18 bases between them. The CDR3 covers 17 residues. Germline-derived CDR1 and CDR2 are SGHNT and YENEEA. Naive CD8 populations comprised CD45RO-negative cells positively selected for CCR7, excluding terminally differentiated effector memory CD45RA+ cells. Profiled with immunoSEQ multiplex PCR; TCRdb holds only in-frame clones, not every one. Of around 2,000,000 clones detected, 93% appear once; the ten largest clones hold more than 1.5%. This record belongs to a study of shared clonotypes between healthy human individuals. Study summary: For every donor, three CD4 naive, three CD4 memory, two CD8 naive and one CD8 memory plates were used.

Whole-study results and caveats: The study sampled only blood, and tissue repertoires likely differ.

The clonotype was recovered from a man aged 18 to 30 in good health. Some clones in this sample may be carry-over from other donors' samples. The sample taken for sequencing was naive CD8+ T cells from PBMCs. The chain joins TRBV11-3 to TRBJ2-1; D may correspond to TRBD1 or TRBD2 (6 bases each). The CDR3 spells CASSLRRGSGSYNEQFF. DNA of the CDR3: TGTGCCAGCAGCTTAAGGAGGGGGTCGGGTTCGTACAATGAGCAGTTCTTC.